Presented here are 9 T cell receptor beta chains from one specimen sequenced in a study of blood T cell repertoires in COVID-19. TCRdb's table, derived via immunoSEQ multiplex PCR, lists solely in-frame clones and lacks some. The sample lists more than 60,000 clones, 88% occurring once. Material: peripheral blood. All receptors come from a woman aged 55-69 years with COVID-19, enrolled during active disease.

The chain employs TRBV30 and TRBJ2-7; TRBD1 agrees at 7 bases. This CDR3 contains 15 residues. Per the germline V gene, CDR1 is GTSNPN and CDR2 is SVGIG (reference sequence). The trim removed 2 bases at V and 2 bases at J, leaving 9 bases unmatched. The CDR3 sequence: CAWSPLNRGAYEQYF. The DNA for the CDR3 is TGTGCCTGGAGTCCTCTGAACAGGGGAGCCTACGAGCAGTACTTC.

CDR3 sequence reads: CATSGDRNYGYTF. DNA for the CDR3: TGTGCCACCAGCGGCGACAGGAACTATGGCTACACCTTC. The V call is TRBV15, the J call TRBJ1-2; D perhaps matches TRBD1 (6 bases). CDR3 length: 13 amino acids. The germline V gene encodes CDR1 LNHNV and CDR2 YYDKDF (reference sequence). V gave up 5 bases and J gave up 2 bases, with 9 bases separating them.

The chain uses TRBV19 and TRBJ1-2; 12 bases are shared with TRBD1. CDR1 is LNHDA and CDR2 is SQIVND in the germline V gene (reference sequence). The CDR3 covers 16 residues. Losses at the gene ends were 6 bases for V and 8 bases for J; bases not matched to a gene: 13. In nucleotides, the CDR3 is TGTGCCAGTAGCCGCCGGGACAGGGGGCTTCCTATCGGCTACACCTTC. It translates to CASSRRDRGLPIGYTF.

The chain recombines TRBV5-6 with TRBJ1-1; 8 nucleotides agree with TRBD1. J gave up 0 bases and V 1 base, and 2 bases lay outside the gene matches. This CDR3 is 15 amino acids long. Germline loops: CDR1 SGHDT, CDR2 YYEEEE. CDR3 in amino acids: CASSLTDRVNTEAFF. CDR3 nucleotides: TGTGCCAGCAGCTTGACGGACAGGGTGAACACTGAAGCTTTCTTT.

This clone has a handful of counts. The chain employs TRBV6-5 and TRBJ2-7, with unresolved D. The V end was cut by 4 bases, the J end by 1 base, with 5 bases between. This CDR3 is 12 amino acids long. Germline V gene data show CDR1 as MNHEY and CDR2 as SVGAGI. The CDR3 protein is CASSSQSYEQYF. In nucleotides, the CDR3 is TGTGCCAGCAGTTCCCAGTCCTACGAGCAGTACTTC.

This sequence joins TRBV6-5 and TRBJ1-1; perhaps TRBD1 as D (5 bases). This CDR3 comprises 15 residues. Germline lookup yields CDR1 MNHEY and CDR2 SVGAGI. Trimming stripped 0 bases from V and 4 bases from J, with 12 bases between. CDR3 region: CASSYSSIRGTEAFF. The DNA for the CDR3 is TGTGCCAGCAGTTACTCGTCCATTAGGGGCACTGAAGCTTTCTTT.

The J gene is TRBJ1-1, the V gene TRBV27, with 10 bases fitting TRBD1. J gave up 5 bases and V 8 bases, and 2 bases lay outside the gene matches. The germline V gene encodes CDR1 MNHEY and CDR2 SMNVEV (reference sequence). This CDR3 spans 12 amino acids. DNA of the CDR3: TGTGCCAGCCGGACAGGGGGGACTGAAGCTTTCTTT. Translating gives CASRTGGTEAFF.

The rearrangement links TRBV3-1 (or the pseudogene TRBV3-2) to TRBJ2-5, with 10 nucleotides matching TRBD2. Germline V CDR1 and CDR2: LGHDT, YNNKEL (reference sequence). The CDR3 loop spans 15 amino acids. The J segment lost 4 bases and the V segment lost 7 bases, leaving 9 bases of the junction unmatched. The CDR3 spells CASTPGVAGGETQYF. The CDR3 DNA reads as TGTGCCAGCACCCCTGGAGTAGCGGGAGGAGAGACCCAGTACTTC.

V and J are TRBV28 and TRBJ1-1; 8 bases map to TRBD1. CDR1 and CDR2 (germline): MDHEN, SYDVKM. V dropped 7 bases and J dropped 3; count of bases not matched to a gene: 16. The CDR3 has 17 amino acids. This CDR3 is CASNRGEWTGTDTEAFF. The CDR3 DNA reads as TGTGCCAGCAACCGAGGGGAATGGACAGGGACAGACACTGAAGCTTTCTTT.